This T cell receptor (beta chain) was captured in a study of shared clonotypes between healthy human individuals. General study results and limits: About 5% of naive CD4 clonotypes were shared across several donors. The expectation was that sequencing depth would affect clonotype sharing among donors. Non-shared clonotypes were found to have lower generation probabilities than the clonotypes that were shared by all four of the sorted-subset donors. Inspection by rarefaction showed sorted-subset sequencing to be incomplete despite large depth.

Libraries were prepared by immunoSEQ multiplex PCR; TCRdb keeps only in-frame clonotypes and omits some of them. The sample yields about 2.3 million clones, more than 80% seen once. On this clone itself: Its target is not known.

This CDR3 contains 13 residues. Germline assignment: CDR1 SQVTM and CDR2 ANQGSEA. V lost 7 bases, J lost 1 base, and 13 bases lay in between. The clonotype originates from a young man in good health. Some clones in this sample may be carry-over from other donors' samples. The chain has TRBV29-1 and TRBJ1-1; D remains unclear. The sequencing input was naive CD4+ T cells from PBMCs. Regarding subset: CD45RA+ positively selected. The CDR3 here is CSDLGHPNTEAFF. CDR3 bases: TGCAGCGACCTAGGGCACCCGAACACTGAAGCTTTCTTT.